This entry is about one T cell receptor (beta chain). As yet, its antigen is unknown. This CDR3 contains 16 residues. Germline loops: CDR1 SGHRS, CDR2 YFSETQ. V was pared by 4 bases and J by 4 bases, with 11 bases of the junction left unmatched. Generated by immunoSEQ multiplex PCR, the TCRdb table keeps only in-frame clones and is missing some. The top ten hold 2% to 2.5% of the sample, which has about 320,000 clones, over 80% seen once. Regarding treatment: 19 received Ad26.COV2.S at low or high dose, single or two shots; 5 received placebo; per-sample allocation not given. Vaccine and placebo recipients were sampled on day 63 after the first injection. These data are taken from a study of Ad26.COV2.S vaccination and SARS-CoV-2 variants. Overall study results and limits: Vaccinees showed greater spike-specific TCR breadth than placebo recipients. Vaccine and placebo recipients had comparable breadth of non-spike TCRs.

This sequence originates from a person aged 18-65 years who received the Ad26.COV2.S COVID-19 vaccine or a placebo. The source material was peripheral blood, sampled in a trial of Ad26.COV2.S vaccine versus placebo. The rearrangement joins TRBV5-1 to TRBJ2-7; 10 bases map to TRBD1. The CDR3: CASSPRQGAPSYEQYF. In DNA, the CDR3 is TGCGCCAGCAGCCCCCGACAGGGGGCCCCCTCTTACGAGCAGTACTTC. The entire variable domain, with the rest obtained from reference TRBV5-1 and TRBJ2-7, is as follows: KAGVTQTPRYLIKTRGQQVTLSCSPISGHRSVSWYQQTPGQGLQFLFEYFSETQRNKGNFPGRFSGRQFSNSRSEMNVSTLELGDSALYLCASSPRQGAPSYEQYFGPGTRLTVT.